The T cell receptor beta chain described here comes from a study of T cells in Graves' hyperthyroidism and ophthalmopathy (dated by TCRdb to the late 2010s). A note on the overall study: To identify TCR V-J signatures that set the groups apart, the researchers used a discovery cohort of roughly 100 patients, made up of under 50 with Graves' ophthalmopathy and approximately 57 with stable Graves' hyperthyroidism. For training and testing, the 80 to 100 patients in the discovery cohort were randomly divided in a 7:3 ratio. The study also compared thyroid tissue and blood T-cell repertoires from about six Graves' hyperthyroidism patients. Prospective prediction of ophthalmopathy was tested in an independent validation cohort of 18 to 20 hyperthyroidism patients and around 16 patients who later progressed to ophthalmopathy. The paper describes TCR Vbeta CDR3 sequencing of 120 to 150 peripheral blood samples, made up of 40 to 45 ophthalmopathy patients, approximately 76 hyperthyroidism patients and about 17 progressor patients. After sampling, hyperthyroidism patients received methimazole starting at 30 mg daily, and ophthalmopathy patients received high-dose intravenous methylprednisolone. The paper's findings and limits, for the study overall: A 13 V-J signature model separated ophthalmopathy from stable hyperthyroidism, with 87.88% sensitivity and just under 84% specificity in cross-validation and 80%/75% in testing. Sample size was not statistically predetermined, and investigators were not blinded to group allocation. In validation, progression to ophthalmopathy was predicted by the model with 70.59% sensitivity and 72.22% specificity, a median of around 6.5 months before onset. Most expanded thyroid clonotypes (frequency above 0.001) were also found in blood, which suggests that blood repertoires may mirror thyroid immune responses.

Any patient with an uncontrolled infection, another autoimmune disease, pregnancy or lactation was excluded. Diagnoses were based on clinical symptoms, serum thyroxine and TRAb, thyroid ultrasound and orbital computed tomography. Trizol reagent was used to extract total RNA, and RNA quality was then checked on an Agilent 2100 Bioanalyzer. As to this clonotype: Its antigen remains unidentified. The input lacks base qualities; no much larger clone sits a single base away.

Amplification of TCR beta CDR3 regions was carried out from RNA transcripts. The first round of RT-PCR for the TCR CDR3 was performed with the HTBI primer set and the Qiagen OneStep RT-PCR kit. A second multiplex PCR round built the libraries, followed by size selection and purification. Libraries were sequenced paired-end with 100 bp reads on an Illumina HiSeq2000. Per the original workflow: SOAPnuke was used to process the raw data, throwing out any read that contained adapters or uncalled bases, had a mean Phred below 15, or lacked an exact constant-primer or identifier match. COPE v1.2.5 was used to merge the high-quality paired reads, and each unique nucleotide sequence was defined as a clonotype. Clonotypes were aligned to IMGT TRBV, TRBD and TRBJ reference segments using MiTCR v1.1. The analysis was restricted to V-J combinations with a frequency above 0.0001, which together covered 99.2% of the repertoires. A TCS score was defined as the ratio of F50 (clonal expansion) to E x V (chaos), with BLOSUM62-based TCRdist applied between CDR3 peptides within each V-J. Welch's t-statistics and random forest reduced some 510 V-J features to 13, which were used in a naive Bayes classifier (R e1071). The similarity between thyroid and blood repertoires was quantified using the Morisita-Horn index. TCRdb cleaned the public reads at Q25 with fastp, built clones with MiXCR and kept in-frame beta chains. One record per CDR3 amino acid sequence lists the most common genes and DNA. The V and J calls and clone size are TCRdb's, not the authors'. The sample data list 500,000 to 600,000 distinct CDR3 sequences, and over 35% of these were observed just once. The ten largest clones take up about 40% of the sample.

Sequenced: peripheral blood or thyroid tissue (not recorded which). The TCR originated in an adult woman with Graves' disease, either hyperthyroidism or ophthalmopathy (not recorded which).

The base sequence is TGTGCCAGCAGCTTAGTGCAGGGGTGGAATGAGCAGTTCTTC. Protein translation: CASSLVQGWNEQFF. The V gene is TRBV7-9 and the J gene is TRBJ2-7; the D gene is perhaps TRBD1, from 6 matching bases. With the DNA end fitting TRBJ2-1 better, the J assignment may be wrong. CDR1 is given as SEHNR and CDR2 as FQNEAQ, both from the germline V gene (reference sequence). From cysteine to phenylalanine, the CDR3 is 14 amino acids long. Just CDR3 DNA is preserved here, 42 bases in frame from base 1.